The 5 T cell receptor beta chains below were found in one sample sequenced in a study of cytomegalovirus exposure and HLA in healthy donors. It was with 60 Vbeta and 13 Jbeta primers that the PCR ran. Some clones are missing from TCRdb's copy, which holds only in-frame ones; the method was immunoSEQ multiplex PCR. The sample consists of 100,000 to 150,000 clones, approximately 74% of them appearing once. Sequenced material: PBMCs. The receptor source for this set is a woman aged 45-65 years in good health and CMV-seropositive.

V gene TRBV25-1 combines with J gene TRBJ1-6; 9 nucleotides line up with TRBD1. V was clipped by 1 base and J by 1 base; unmatched bases: 2. This CDR3 spans 17 amino acids. In germline, CDR1 is MGHDK, CDR2 SYGVNS. The CDR3 spells CASSESQGASYNSPLHF. CDR3 coding DNA: TGTGCCAGCAGTGAATCACAGGGGGCATCCTATAATTCACCCCTCCACTTT.

The chain has TRBV7-9 and TRBJ2-5; D is perhaps TRBD2 (5 bases). Trimming pared 1 base from V and 9 bases from J, leaving 12 bases between. Per germline, CDR1 SEHNR and CDR2 FQNEAQ (reference sequence). The CDR3 spans 13 residues. The CDR3 DNA reads as TGTGCCAGCAGCTTAGAGAATATGAGGGCCCAGTACTTC. It yields the protein CASSLENMRAQYF.

This clone was counted only a few times. The rearrangement uses TRBV19 and TRBJ1-4, with D perhaps matching TRBD1 (5 bases). The CDR3 is 13 residues long. From germline, CDR1 is LNHDA and CDR2 SQIVND (reference sequence). The V and J ends lost 4 bases and 10 bases respectively, with 13 bases between them. The CDR3 coding sequence is TGTGCCAGTAGTAACGACCGGCAGGGAAAACTGTTTTTT. This encodes CASSNDRQGKLFF.

V usage is TRBV5-8 and J usage is TRBJ1-5; no reliable D call. The CDR3 is made up of 10 amino acids. The V end lost 4 bases, the J end lost 9 bases, and 5 bases lay between the germline ends. Germline V gene sequence: CDR1 SGHTS, CDR2 YDEGEE. DNA for the CDR3: TGTGCCAGCAGCCCATCGCCCCAGCATTTT. This codes for CASSPSPQHF.

The chain combines TRBV5-1 with TRBJ1-1, with D uncertain. This CDR3 region has 13 residues. The germline V and J ends were trimmed by 7 bases and 4 bases, with 14 bases remaining between them. CDR1 and CDR2 (germline): SGHRS, YFSETQ. CDR3 protein: CASARTMSTEAFF. CDR3 DNA sequence: TGCGCCAGCGCACGGACTATGTCCACTGAAGCTTTCTTT.